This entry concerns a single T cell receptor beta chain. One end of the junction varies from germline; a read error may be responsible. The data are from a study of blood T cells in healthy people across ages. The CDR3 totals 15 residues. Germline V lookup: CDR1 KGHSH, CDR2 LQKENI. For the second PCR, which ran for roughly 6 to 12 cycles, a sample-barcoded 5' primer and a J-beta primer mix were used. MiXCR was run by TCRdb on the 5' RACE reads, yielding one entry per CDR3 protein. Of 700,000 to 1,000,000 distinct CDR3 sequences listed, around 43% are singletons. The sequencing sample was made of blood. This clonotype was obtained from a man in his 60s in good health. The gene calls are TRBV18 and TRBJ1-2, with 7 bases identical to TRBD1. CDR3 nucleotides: TGTGCCAGCTCACCAATGCCAGGGGGGGACTATGTCTACACCTTC. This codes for CASSPMPGGDYVYTF.